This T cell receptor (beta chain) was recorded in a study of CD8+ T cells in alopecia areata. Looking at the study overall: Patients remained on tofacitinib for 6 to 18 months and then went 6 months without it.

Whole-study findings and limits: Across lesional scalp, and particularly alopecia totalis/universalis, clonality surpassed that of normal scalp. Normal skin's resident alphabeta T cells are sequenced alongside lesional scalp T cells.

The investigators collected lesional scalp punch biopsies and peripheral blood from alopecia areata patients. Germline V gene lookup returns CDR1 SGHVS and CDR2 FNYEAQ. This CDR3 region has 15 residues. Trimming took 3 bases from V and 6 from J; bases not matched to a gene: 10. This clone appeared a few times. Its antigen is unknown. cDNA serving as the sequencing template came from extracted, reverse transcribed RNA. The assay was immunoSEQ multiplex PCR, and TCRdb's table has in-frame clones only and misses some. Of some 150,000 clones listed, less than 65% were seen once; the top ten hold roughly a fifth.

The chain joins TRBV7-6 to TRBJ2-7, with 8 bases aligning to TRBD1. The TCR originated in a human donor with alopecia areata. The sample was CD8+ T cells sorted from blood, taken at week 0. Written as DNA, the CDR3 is TGTGCCAGCAGCTTTACAGACAGGGGAAATGGCGAGCAGTACTTC. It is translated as CASSFTDRGNGEQYF.